The rows below give T cell receptor beta chains drawn from one sample of a study of Ad26.COV2.S vaccination and SARS-CoV-2 variants. Only in-frame clones appear in the TCRdb table, and some are missing; sequencing was by immunoSEQ multiplex PCR. The data contain 200,000 to 250,000 clones, over 75% of them singletons. The material was peripheral blood, obtained in a trial of Ad26.COV2.S vaccine versus placebo. These receptors all come from a person between 18 and 60 years old who received the Ad26.COV2.S COVID-19 vaccine or a placebo. Each CDR3 is given with its conserved first and last residue. Fields, in order: D gene, V gene, clone size, J gene, CDR3 DNA, CDR3 protein. The D gene is left open where the match is weak. Where a row states a size, it is once, few, many or the class of an expanded clone; other rows omit it.

D: .; V: TRBV24-1; size: .; J: TRBJ2-5; DNA: TGTGCCAGCCCGCTTCCGGGCCCATCCTTTACCGGGGAGACCCAGTACTTC; CDR3: CASPLPGPSFTGETQYF
D: .; V: TRBV7-9; size: .; J: TRBJ1-4; DNA: TGTGCCAGCAGCCCCCCCATCGGGGCAGATTCTAATGAAAAACTGTTTTTT; CDR3: CASSPPIGADSNEKLFF
D: .; V: TRBV29-1; size: .; J: TRBJ1-2; DNA: TGCAGCGTTGAGCGGACGGGGCAGTGGGGGTATGGCTACACCTTC; CDR3: CSVERTGQWGYGYTF
D: TRBD2; V: TRBV7-2; size: .; J: TRBJ2-7; DNA: TGTGCCAGCAGCCCGTGGACTAGCGGGAGAAGGAGTAAGTTCTACGAGCAGTACTTC; CDR3: CASSPWTSGRRSKFYEQYF
D: .; V: TRBV6-2/TRBV6-3; size: .; J: TRBJ2-7; DNA: TGTGCCAGCAGTTACGGCCCAGGGGGAGCGGGCTCTCCCTACGAGCAGTACTTC; CDR3: CASSYGPGGAGSPYEQYF
D: TRBD2; V: TRBV6-5; size: few; J: TRBJ2-2; DNA: TGTGCCAGCACCCCTTTTGGGGGGGGGACCGGGGAGCTGTTTTTT; CDR3: CASTPFGGGTGELFF
D: TRBD1; V: TRBV28; size: .; J: TRBJ2-7; DNA: TGTGCCAGTTCTGACAGGGCTCCCTACGAGCAGTACTTC; CDR3: CASSDRAPYEQYF
D: .; V: TRBV24-1; size: .; J: TRBJ1-1; DNA: TGTGCCACCCGGGGAAACTTTGACACTGAAGCTTTCTTT; CDR3: CATRGNFDTEAFF
D: .; V: TRBV25-1; size: .; J: TRBJ2-2; DNA: TGTGCCAGCAGTGAACCCCCGGCCGGGGAGCTGTTTTTT; CDR3: CASSEPPAGELFF
D: TRBD1; V: TRBV6-4; size: .; J: TRBJ2-2; DNA: TGTGCCAGCTCCGACACAGAGGGGGCGGGGGAGCTGTTTTTT; CDR3: CASSDTEGAGELFF
D: TRBD1; V: TRBV5-4; size: once; J: TRBJ2-3; DNA: TGTGCCAGCAGCCGCCCCCTACAGGGGATCACAGATACGCAGTATTTT; CDR3: CASSRPLQGITDTQYF
D: .; V: TRBV12-3/TRBV12-4; size: .; J: TRBJ2-5; DNA: TGTGCCACCGAGGGGGTGGGGCAAGAGACCCAGTACTTC; CDR3: CATEGVGQETQYF
D: .; V: TRBV5-1; size: .; J: TRBJ1-5; DNA: TGCGCCAGCAGCTTGGGTGAAGGGGGACACAATCAGCCCCAGCATTTT; CDR3: CASSLGEGGHNQPQHF
D: .; V: TRBV2; size: .; J: TRBJ2-7; DNA: TGTGCCAGCAGTGAAGCGGAGGGGGCCTACGAGCAGTACTTC; CDR3: CASSEAEGAYEQYF
D: .; V: TRBV5-4; size: .; J: TRBJ2-5; DNA: TGTGCCAGCATGGAGGGCGAGGGGGCCCAGTACTTC; CDR3: CASMEGEGAQYF
D: .; V: TRBV21-1; size: .; J: TRBJ2-3; DNA: TGTGCCAGCAGCAAATTCCGAGCGGGAAGAACGGATACGCAGTATTTT; CDR3: CASSKFRAGRTDTQYF
D: .; V: TRBV10-3; size: .; J: TRBJ2-1; DNA: TGTGCCATCGTACGGACAGAGCAGTACAATGAGCAGTTCTTC; CDR3: CAIVRTEQYNEQFF
D: .; V: TRBV4-3; size: .; J: TRBJ1-2; DNA: TGCGCCAGCAGCCAAGATTACGCGGAGAACTATGGCTACACCTTC; CDR3: CASSQDYAENYGYTF
D: TRBD1; V: TRBV27; size: .; J: TRBJ2-7; DNA: TGTGCCAGCAGCTACGGGACAGGGCATGCCGAGCAGTACTTC; CDR3: CASSYGTGHAEQYF
D: .; V: TRBV9; size: few; J: TRBJ2-3; DNA: TGTGCCAGCAGCGTAGAGGGGCTTGGCACAGATACGCAGTATTTT; CDR3: CASSVEGLGTDTQYF
D: .; V: TRBV10-3; size: many; J: TRBJ1-3; DNA: TGTGCCTCGATACAGAGCTCTGGAAACACCATATATTTT; CDR3: CASIQSSGNTIYF
D: .; V: TRBV7-8; size: .; J: TRBJ2-7; DNA: TGTGCCAGCAGCTTAAGGTATGGCGAGCAGTACTTC; CDR3: CASSLRYGEQYF
D: .; V: TRBV11-2; size: .; J: TRBJ1-1; DNA: TGTGCCAGCAGCTTATCTGGGACGGGGAACACTGAAGCTTTCTTT; CDR3: CASSLSGTGNTEAFF
D: TRBD2; V: TRBV13; size: .; J: TRBJ2-5; DNA: TGTGCCAGCAGCTCGTGGGGTAGCGGGGAAGAGACCCAGTACTTC; CDR3: CASSSWGSGEETQYF
D: TRBD2; V: TRBV3-1/TRBV3-2; size: .; J: TRBJ2-3; DNA: TGTGCCAGCAGCCAAGATGATAGCGGGAGGGCCAAAGATACGCAGTATTTT; CDR3: CASSQDDSGRAKDTQYF
D: TRBD1; V: TRBV19; size: .; J: TRBJ1-2; DNA: TGTGCCAGTAGCCCAGGGGGCCCGACTGGTTGGTTTTCCTATGGCTACACCTTC; CDR3: CASSPGGPTGWFSYGYTF
D: TRBD1; V: TRBV5-8; size: .; J: TRBJ2-7; DNA: TGTGCCAGCAGCTTGGTCCTATCGGGACAGGCCCTCTTC; CDR3: CASSLVLSGQALF
D: .; V: TRBV6-6; size: once; J: TRBJ1-1; DNA: TGTGCCAGCAGTTACTCCCTGACCGGGCGCAACACTGAAGCTTTCTTT; CDR3: CASSYSLTGRNTEAFF
D: .; V: TRBV6-5; size: .; J: TRBJ1-4; DNA: TGTGCCAGCAGGCCCCTTGGACCCGGTGAAAAACTGTTTTTT; CDR3: CASRPLGPGEKLFF
D: .; V: TRBV4-2; size: few; J: TRBJ1-5; DNA: TGTGCCAGCAGCCAAGACTCGTCGGGGTTCCAGCCCCAGCATTTT; CDR3: CASSQDSSGFQPQHF
D: .; V: TRBV16; size: .; J: TRBJ1-1; DNA: TGTGCCAGCAGCCAATCCCAGATTGAAGCTTTCTTT; CDR3: CASSQSQIEAFF
D: .; V: TRBV18; size: .; J: TRBJ2-1; DNA: TGTGCCAGCTCACCCTCTAGCTGGGACAATGAGCAGTTCTTC; CDR3: CASSPSSWDNEQFF
D: .; V: TRBV11-2; size: few; J: TRBJ2-2; DNA: TGTGCCAGCAGCTCGGTAAAACAGGGAAACACCGGGGAGCTGTTTTTT; CDR3: CASSSVKQGNTGELFF
D: TRBD2; V: TRBV6-6; size: .; J: TRBJ2-7; DNA: TGTGCCAGCAGTTACTTAGGCGGGGGGACCTACGAGCAGTACTTC; CDR3: CASSYLGGGTYEQYF
D: .; V: TRBV7-3; size: .; J: TRBJ2-5; DNA: TGTGCCAGCAGCTGGGGCGGTGGCGAGACCCAGTACTTC; CDR3: CASSWGGGETQYF
D: TRBD1; V: TRBV5-1; size: few; J: TRBJ1-2; DNA: TGCGCCAGCAGCTTGGGACAGGGCGGCAGCTACACCTTC; CDR3: CASSLGQGGSYTF
D: .; V: TRBV11-2; size: .; J: TRBJ2-5; DNA: TGTGCCAGCAGCTTAGGGGGTACTAGCACACAAGAGACCCAGTACTTC; CDR3: CASSLGGTSTQETQYF
D: .; V: TRBV2; size: .; J: TRBJ2-3; DNA: TGTGCCAGCAGTGTGCGGAGCCCGCAGTATTTT; CDR3: CASSVRSPQYF
D: .; V: TRBV10-3; size: .; J: TRBJ2-3; DNA: TGTGCCATCAGAAGCGCTCAGGAGGATACGCAGTATTTT; CDR3: CAIRSAQEDTQYF
D: TRBD1; V: TRBV6-6; size: .; J: TRBJ1-2; DNA: TGTGCCAGCAGGAACGGACAGGGTGGCTATGGCTACACCTTC; CDR3: CASRNGQGGYGYTF
D: TRBD2; V: TRBV4-2; size: .; J: TRBJ2-3; DNA: TGTGCCAGCAGCCATGAAGCGGGAGGGCCGGCGGATACGCAGTATTTT; CDR3: CASSHEAGGPADTQYF
D: .; V: TRBV28; size: .; J: TRBJ2-3; DNA: TGTGCCAGCAGCGGTTACACAGATACGCAGTATTTT; CDR3: CASSGYTDTQYF
D: .; V: TRBV15; size: .; J: TRBJ1-2; DNA: TGTGCCACCAGGGGCTCCGGAAACTATGGCTACACCTTC; CDR3: CATRGSGNYGYTF
D: TRBD1; V: TRBV28; size: .; J: TRBJ1-1; DNA: TGTGCCAGCAGTTTGACAGGGTTGCCTCTGAACACTGAAGCTTTCTTT; CDR3: CASSLTGLPLNTEAFF
D: TRBD2; V: TRBV5-1; size: .; J: TRBJ2-5; DNA: TGCGCCAGCAGCCCCTGGACTAGCGAGTACCAAGAGACCCAGTACTTC; CDR3: CASSPWTSEYQETQYF
D: .; V: TRBV7-6; size: .; J: TRBJ2-7; DNA: TGTGCCAGCAGCTTAGAATTAGGCCAAGGGATTGTCGAGCAGTACTTC; CDR3: CASSLELGQGIVEQYF
D: .; V: TRBV10-3; size: .; J: TRBJ1-1; DNA: TGTGCCATCAAAGGACTGAACACTGAAGCTTTCTTT; CDR3: CAIKGLNTEAFF
D: .; V: TRBV19; size: .; J: TRBJ2-3; DNA: TGTGCCAGTAGTATATCCCAATACGCCACAGATACGCAGTATTTT; CDR3: CASSISQYATDTQYF
D: .; V: TRBV18; size: .; J: TRBJ2-1; DNA: TGTGCCAGCTCACCAAATTTGTGGGATGAGCAGTTCTTC; CDR3: CASSPNLWDEQFF
D: .; V: TRBV19; size: .; J: TRBJ2-5; DNA: TGTGCCAGTAGTATTGGGATGGCGGAGACCCAGTACTTC; CDR3: CASSIGMAETQYF
D: .; V: TRBV28; size: .; J: TRBJ2-7; DNA: TGTGCCAGCAGTTTGCTGGACGGCTACGAGCAGTACTTC; CDR3: CASSLLDGYEQYF
D: .; V: TRBV4-3; size: .; J: TRBJ1-1; DNA: TGCGCCAGCAGCCAAGATATAATTCGAGGTAGCACTGAAGCTTTCTTT; CDR3: CASSQDIIRGSTEAFF
D: TRBD2; V: TRBV4-1; size: .; J: TRBJ2-2; DNA: TGCGCCAGCAGCCAGGCGCGGGGGTTCACCGGGGAGCTGTTTTTT; CDR3: CASSQARGFTGELFF
D: TRBD2; V: TRBV7-9; size: .; J: TRBJ2-5; DNA: TGTGCCAGCAGCTTCGGGGGACTACAAGAGACCCAGTACTTC; CDR3: CASSFGGLQETQYF
D: TRBD2; V: TRBV6-5; size: .; J: TRBJ2-7; DNA: TGTGCCAGCAGTCCCGGACTAGCGGTCTCCTACGAGCAGTACTTC; CDR3: CASSPGLAVSYEQYF
D: .; V: TRBV13; size: .; J: TRBJ1-1; DNA: TGTGCCAGCAGCTTAGGCCGCAGGAACACTGAAGCTTTCTTT; CDR3: CASSLGRRNTEAFF
D: .; V: TRBV4-1; size: .; J: TRBJ2-1; DNA: TGCGCCAGCAGCCAAGCTACGGGACTGTGGAATGAGCAGTTCTTC; CDR3: CASSQATGLWNEQFF
D: TRBD1; V: TRBV25-1; size: .; J: TRBJ1-5; DNA: TGTGCCAGCACCCCCGGGACAGGGACTAGCAATCAGCCCCAGCATTTT; CDR3: CASTPGTGTSNQPQHF
D: TRBD2; V: TRBV5-1; size: .; J: TRBJ2-5; DNA: TGCGCCAGCAGCTTGCTGACTAGCGGGATGGGAGAGACCCAGTACTTC; CDR3: CASSLLTSGMGETQYF